The clone carrying this TCR beta chain came up once. Its specificity is unknown. This sample stems from a study of cytomegalovirus exposure and HLA in healthy donors. Study-level points and caveats: It emerged from a later analysis that several of the most significant clusters appeared to be linked to common viral pathogens. A list of roughly 180 TCR beta chains associated with cytomegalovirus was given. Previous analysis showed most TCR beta V segments were productive about 87% or about 30% of the time.

V lost 3 bases to trimming and J lost 1 base, with 10 bases between them. Germline loops: CDR1 SNHLY, CDR2 FYNNEI. The CDR3 totals 14 residues. The PCR used 60 Vbeta and 13 Jbeta primers. Method: immunoSEQ multiplex PCR; TCRdb's copy keeps in-frame clones and lacks some. The sample lists some 130,000 clones; about 74% were seen once. This chain joins TRBV2 and TRBJ2-7, with D unresolved. Sample: PBMCs. This TCR came from a man aged 30-40 years in good health and CMV-seronegative. This CDR3 is CASSEAQVSYEQYF. CDR3 coding DNA: TGTGCCAGCAGTGAGGCCCAGGTTTCCTACGAGCAGTACTTC.